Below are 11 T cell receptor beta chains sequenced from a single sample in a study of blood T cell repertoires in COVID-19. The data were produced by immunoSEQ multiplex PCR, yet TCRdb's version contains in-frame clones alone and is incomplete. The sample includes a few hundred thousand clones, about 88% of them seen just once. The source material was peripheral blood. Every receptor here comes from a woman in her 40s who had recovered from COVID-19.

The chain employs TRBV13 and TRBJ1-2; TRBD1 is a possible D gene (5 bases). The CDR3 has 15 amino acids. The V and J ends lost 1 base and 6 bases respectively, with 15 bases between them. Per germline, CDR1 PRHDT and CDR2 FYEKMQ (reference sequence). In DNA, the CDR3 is TGTGCCAGCAGCTTAGATTCTACAGGCGATGATGGCTACACCTTC. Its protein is CASSLDSTGDDGYTF.

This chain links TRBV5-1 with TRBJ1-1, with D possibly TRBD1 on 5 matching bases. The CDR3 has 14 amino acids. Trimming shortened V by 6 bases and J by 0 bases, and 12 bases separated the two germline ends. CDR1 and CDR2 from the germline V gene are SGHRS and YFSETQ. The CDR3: CASTDGGMNTEAFF. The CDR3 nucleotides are TGCGCCAGCACGGATGGGGGGATGAACACTGAAGCTTTCTTT.

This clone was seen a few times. CDR3 nucleotides: TGTGCCAGCAGCTCCGGGTCTGCCAATTCACCCCTCCACTTT. This encodes CASSSGSANSPLHF. This sequence joins TRBV7-3 and TRBJ1-6; D remains unclear. Trimming stripped 4 bases from V and 7 bases from J, with 11 bases between. The CDR3 is 14 amino acids. The germline CDR1 and CDR2 sequences are SGHTA and FQGTGA. Full variable domain (missing parts from reference TRBV7-3 and TRBJ1-6): GAGVSQTPSNKVTEKGKYVELRCDPISGHTALYWYRQSLGQGPEFLIYFQGTGAADDSGLPNDRFFAVRPEGSVSTLKIQRTERGDSAVYLCASSSGSANSPLHFGNGTRLTVT.

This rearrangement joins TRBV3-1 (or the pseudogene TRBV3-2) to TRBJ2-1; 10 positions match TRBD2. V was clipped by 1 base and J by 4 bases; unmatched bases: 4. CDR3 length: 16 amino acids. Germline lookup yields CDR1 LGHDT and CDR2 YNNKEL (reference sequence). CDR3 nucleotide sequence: TGTGCCAGCAGCCAAGGGCTAGCGGGGGTATACAATGAGCAGTTCTTC. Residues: CASSQGLAGVYNEQFF.

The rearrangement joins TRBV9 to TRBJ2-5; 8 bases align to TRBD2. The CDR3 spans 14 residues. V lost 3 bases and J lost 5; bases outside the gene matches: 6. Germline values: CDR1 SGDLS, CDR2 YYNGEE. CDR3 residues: CASSGTGGPETQYF. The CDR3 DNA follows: TGTGCCAGCAGCGGAACGGGGGGGCCGGAGACCCAGTACTTC.

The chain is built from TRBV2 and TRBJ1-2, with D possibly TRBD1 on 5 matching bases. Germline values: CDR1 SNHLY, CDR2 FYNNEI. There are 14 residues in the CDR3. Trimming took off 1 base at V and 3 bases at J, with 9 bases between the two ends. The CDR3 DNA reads TGTGCCAGCAGTGAAGGTCGGGGGTACTATGGCTACACCTTC. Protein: CASSEGRGYYGYTF.

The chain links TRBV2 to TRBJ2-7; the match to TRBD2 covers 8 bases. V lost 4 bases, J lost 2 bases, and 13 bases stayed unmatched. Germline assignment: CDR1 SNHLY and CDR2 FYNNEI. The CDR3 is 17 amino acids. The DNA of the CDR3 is TGTGCCAGCAGTGGATTTAGCGGGGAGGGAAGGGCCTACGAGCAGTACGTC. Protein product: CASSGFSGEGRAYEQYV.

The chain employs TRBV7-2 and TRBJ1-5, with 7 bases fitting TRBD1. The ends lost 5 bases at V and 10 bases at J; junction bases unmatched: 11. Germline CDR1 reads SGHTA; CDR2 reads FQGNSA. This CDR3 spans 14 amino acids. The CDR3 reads CASSLSGGIEPQHF. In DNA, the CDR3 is TGTGCCAGCAGCCTCTCAGGGGGAATAGAACCCCAGCATTTT.

The CDR3: CASSTRDSVIYYEQYV. CDR3 coding DNA: TGTGCCAGCAGCACTAGGGACAGCGTCATTTACTACGAGCAGTACGTC. The gene calls are TRBV21-1 and TRBJ2-7; the table assigns TRBD1, which was not confirmed against the DNA. TRBV21-1 is a pseudogene segment. CDR3 length: 16 residues.

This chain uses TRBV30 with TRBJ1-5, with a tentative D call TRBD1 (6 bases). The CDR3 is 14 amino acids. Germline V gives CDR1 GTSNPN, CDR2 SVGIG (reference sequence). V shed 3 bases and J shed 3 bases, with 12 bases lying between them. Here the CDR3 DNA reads TGTGCCTGGAGCCCAGGACAGTACAATCAGCCCCAGCATTTT. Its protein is CAWSPGQYNQPQHF.

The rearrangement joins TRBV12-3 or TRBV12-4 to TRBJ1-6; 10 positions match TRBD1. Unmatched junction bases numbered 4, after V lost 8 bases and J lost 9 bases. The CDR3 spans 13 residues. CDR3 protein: CASLGTGVSPLHF. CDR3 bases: TGTGCCAGCTTGGGGACAGGGGTTTCACCCCTCCACTTT.